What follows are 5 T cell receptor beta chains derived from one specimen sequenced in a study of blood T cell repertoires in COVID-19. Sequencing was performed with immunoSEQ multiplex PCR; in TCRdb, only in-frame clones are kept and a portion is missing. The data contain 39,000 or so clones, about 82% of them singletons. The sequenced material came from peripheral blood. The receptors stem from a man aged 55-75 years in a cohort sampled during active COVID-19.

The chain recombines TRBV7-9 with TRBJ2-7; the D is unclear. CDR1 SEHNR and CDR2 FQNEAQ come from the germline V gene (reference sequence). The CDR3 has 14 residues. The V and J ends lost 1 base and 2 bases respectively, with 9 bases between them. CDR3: CASSLDGQTYEQYF. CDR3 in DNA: TGTGCCAGCAGCTTAGATGGCCAGACCTACGAGCAGTACTTC. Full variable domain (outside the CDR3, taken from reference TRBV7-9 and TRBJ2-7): DTGVSQNPRHKITKRGQNVTFRCDPISEHNRLYWYRQTLGQGPEFLTYFQNEAQLEKSRLLSDRFSAERPKGSFSTLEIQRTEQGDSAMYLCASSLDGQTYEQYFGPGTRLTVT.

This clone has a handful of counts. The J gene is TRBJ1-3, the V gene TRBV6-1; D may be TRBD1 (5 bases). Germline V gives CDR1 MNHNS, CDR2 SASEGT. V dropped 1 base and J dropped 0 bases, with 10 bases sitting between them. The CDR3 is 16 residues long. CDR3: CASSEDRGGSGNTIYF. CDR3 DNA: TGTGCCAGCAGTGAAGACCGGGGGGGCTCTGGAAACACCATATATTTT.

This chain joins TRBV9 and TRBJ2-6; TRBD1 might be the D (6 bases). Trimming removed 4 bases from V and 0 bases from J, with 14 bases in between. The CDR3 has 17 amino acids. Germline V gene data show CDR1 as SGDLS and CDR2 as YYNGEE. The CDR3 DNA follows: TGTGCCAGCAGCTCCAGGGGATCATCCTCTGGGGCCAACGTCCTGACTTTC. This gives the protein CASSSRGSSSGANVLTF.

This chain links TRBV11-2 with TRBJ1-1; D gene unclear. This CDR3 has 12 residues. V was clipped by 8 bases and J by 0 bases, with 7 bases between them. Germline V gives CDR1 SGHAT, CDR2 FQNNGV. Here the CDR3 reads CASGTMNTEAFF. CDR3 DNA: TGTGCCAGCGGCACAATGAACACTGAAGCTTTCTTT. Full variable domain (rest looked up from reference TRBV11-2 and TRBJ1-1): EAGVAQSPRYKIIEKRQSVAFWCNPISGHATLYWYQQILGQGPKLLIQFQNNGVVDDSQLPKDRFSAERLKGVDSTLKIQPAKLEDSAVYLCASGTMNTEAFFGQGTRLTVV.

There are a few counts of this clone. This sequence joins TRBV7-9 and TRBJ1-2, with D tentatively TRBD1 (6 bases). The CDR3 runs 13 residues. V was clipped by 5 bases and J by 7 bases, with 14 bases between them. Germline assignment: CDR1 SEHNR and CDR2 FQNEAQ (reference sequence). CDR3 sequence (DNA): TGTGCCAGCAGCCTGCAGGGGATAGGTGGCTACACCTTC. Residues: CASSLQGIGGYTF.